This entry lists 6 T cell receptor beta chains sequenced from one sample in a study of control samples from healthy donors and cancer patients. Some clones are missing from TCRdb's copy, which holds only in-frame ones; the method was immunoSEQ multiplex PCR. The sample lists 60,000 to 85,000 clones, roughly 92% occurring once. Sample: blood. These TCRs come from a woman aged 55 to 70 in good health.

The rearrangement joins TRBV24-1 to TRBJ1-1; D is unclear. CDR3 length: 15 residues. V lost 5 bases and J lost 4, with 16 bases in between. In germline, CDR1 is KGHDR, CDR2 SFDVKD. The chain's CDR3 is CATSAVSGKGTEAFF. CDR3 bases: TGTGCCACCAGTGCTGTTTCGGGGAAGGGCACTGAAGCTTTCTTT.

The V and J genes are TRBV6-6 and TRBJ1-1; no clear D gene. CDR1 and CDR2 from the germline V gene are MNHNY and SVGAGI (reference sequence). V gave up 5 bases and J gave up 9 bases, with 28 bases separating them. This CDR3 has 17 residues. CDR3 nucleotide sequence: TGTGCCAGCAGTCGCTTGGCCGGGTCAGGCCTCTTGGGGAAAGCTTTCTTT. It yields the protein CASSRLAGSGLLGKAFF.

The chain combines TRBV11-2 with TRBJ2-7; D gene unclear. This CDR3 contains 13 residues. Germline CDR1 and CDR2: SGHAT and FQNNGV. V lost 3 bases to trimming and J lost 3 bases, with 9 bases between them. Here the CDR3 DNA reads TGTGCCAGCAGCTTTGCTCAAGACTACGAGCAGTACTTC. Translation: CASSFAQDYEQYF.

V is TRBV30 and J is TRBJ1-1; 9 bases agree with TRBD1. V was pared by 6 bases and J by 8 bases, with 13 bases of the junction left unmatched. Germline V gene lookup returns CDR1 GTSNPN and CDR2 SVGIG (reference sequence). The length of the CDR3 is 14 residues. The CDR3 DNA sequence: TGTGCCTGCCTTTCGGACAGGGGTACCCCAGAAGCTTTCTTT. It encodes CACLSDRGTPEAFF.

This rearrangement joins TRBV7-2 to TRBJ1-4; D is uncertain. Germline CDR1 SGHTA, CDR2 FQGNSA. CDR3 length: 14 residues. V dropped 5 bases and J dropped 3 bases, with 10 bases sitting between them. CDR3 sequence (DNA): TGTGCCAGCAGCAAACGTACAGCTAATGAAAAACTGTTTTTT. It specifies CASSKRTANEKLFF.

The genes are TRBV28 and TRBJ1-5; D call uncertain. Germline assignment: CDR1 MDHEN and CDR2 SYDVKM. V lost 7 bases, J lost 0 bases, and 10 bases lay in between. This CDR3 is built from 14 residues. CDR3 loop: CASNQDYSNQPQHF. CDR3 DNA: TGTGCCAGCAACCAGGACTATAGCAATCAGCCCCAGCATTTT.